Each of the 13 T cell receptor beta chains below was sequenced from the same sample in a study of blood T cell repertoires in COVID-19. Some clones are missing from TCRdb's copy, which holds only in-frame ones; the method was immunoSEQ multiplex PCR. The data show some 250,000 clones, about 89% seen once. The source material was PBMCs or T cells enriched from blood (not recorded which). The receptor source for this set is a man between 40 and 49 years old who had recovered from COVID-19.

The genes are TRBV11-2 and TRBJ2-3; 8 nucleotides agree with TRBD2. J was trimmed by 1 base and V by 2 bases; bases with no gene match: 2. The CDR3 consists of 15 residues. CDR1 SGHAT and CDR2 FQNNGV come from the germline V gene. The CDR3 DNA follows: TGTGCCAGCAGCTTAAACGGGGGGGGCACAGATACGCAGTATTTT. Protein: CASSLNGGGTDTQYF.

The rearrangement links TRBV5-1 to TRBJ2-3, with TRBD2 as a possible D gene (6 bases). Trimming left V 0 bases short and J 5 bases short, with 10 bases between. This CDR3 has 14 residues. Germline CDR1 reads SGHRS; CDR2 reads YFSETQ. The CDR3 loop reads CASSLGRDVDTQYF. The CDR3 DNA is TGCGCCAGCAGCTTGGGGAGGGATGTAGATACGCAGTATTTT.

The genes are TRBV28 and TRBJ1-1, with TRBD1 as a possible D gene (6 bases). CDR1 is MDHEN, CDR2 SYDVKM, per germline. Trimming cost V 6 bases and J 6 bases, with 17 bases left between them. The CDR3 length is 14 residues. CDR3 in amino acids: CASRLPQGKAEAFF. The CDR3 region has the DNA TGTGCCAGCAGGCTACCACAGGGAAAGGCTGAAGCTTTCTTT.

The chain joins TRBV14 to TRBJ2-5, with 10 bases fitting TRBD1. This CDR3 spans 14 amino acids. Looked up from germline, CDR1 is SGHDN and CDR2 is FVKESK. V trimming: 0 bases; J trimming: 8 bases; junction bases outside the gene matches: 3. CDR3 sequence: CASSQDLTGGTQYF. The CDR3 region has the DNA TGTGCCAGCAGCCAAGATCTGACAGGGGGCACCCAGTACTTC.

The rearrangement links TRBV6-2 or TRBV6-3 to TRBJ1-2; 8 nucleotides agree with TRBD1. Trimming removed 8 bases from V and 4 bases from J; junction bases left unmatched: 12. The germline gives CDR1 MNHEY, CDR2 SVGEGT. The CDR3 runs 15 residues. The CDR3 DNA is TGTGCCAGCCGCCCGACAGGGGCCGGGCTCTATGGCTACACCTTC. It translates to CASRPTGAGLYGYTF.

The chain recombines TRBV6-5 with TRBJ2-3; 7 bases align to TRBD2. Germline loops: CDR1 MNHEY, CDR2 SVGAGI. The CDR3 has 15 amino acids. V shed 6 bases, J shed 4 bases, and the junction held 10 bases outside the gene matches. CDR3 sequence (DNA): TGTGCCAGCAGACTAAGCGGGATATTGGCAGATACGCAGTATTTT. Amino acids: CASRLSGILADTQYF.

For the CDR3, the DNA is TGCGCCAGCAGGCGGGGACTAGACATGAACACTGAAGCTTTCTTT. It translates to CASRRGLDMNTEAFF. The V call is TRBV10-2, the J call TRBJ1-1; tentative D call: TRBD1 (5 bases). V dropped 6 bases and J dropped 0 bases, with 14 bases sitting between them. In germline, CDR1 is WSHSY, CDR2 SAAADI. CDR3 length: 15 residues.

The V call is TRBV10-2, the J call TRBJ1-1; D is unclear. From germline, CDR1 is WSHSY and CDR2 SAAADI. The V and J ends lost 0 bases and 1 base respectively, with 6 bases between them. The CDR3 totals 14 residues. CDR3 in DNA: TGCGCCAGCAGTGAGTCGTACACGAACACTGAAGCTTTCTTT. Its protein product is CASSESYTNTEAFF.

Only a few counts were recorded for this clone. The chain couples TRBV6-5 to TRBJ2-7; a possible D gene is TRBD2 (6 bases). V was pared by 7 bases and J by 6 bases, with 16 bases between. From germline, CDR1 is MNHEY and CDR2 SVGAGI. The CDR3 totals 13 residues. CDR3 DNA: TGTGCCAGCACTGGGGGGTGGGCCGGCGAGCAGTACTTC. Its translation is CASTGGWAGEQYF.

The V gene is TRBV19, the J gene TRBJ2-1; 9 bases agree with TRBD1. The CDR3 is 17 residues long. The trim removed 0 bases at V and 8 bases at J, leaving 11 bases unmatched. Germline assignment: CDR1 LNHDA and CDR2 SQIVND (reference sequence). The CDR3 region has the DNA TGTGCCAGTAGTATAGATCTGGAGACAGGGGGTCTACATGAGCAGTTCTTC. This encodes CASSIDLETGGLHEQFF.

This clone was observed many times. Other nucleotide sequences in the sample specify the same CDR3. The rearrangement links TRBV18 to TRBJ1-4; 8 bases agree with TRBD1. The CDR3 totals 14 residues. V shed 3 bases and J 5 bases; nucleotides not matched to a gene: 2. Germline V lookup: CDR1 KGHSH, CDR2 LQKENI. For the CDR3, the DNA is TGTGCCAGCTCACCCGGACAGGGAAATGAAAAACTGTTTTTT. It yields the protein CASSPGQGNEKLFF.

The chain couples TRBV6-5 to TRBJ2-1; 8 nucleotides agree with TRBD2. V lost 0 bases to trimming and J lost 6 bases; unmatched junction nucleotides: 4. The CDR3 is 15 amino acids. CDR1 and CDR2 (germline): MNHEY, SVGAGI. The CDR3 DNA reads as TGTGCCAGCAGTTACTCACGGGAGGGGGGCAATGAGCAGTTCTTC. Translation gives CASSYSREGGNEQFF.

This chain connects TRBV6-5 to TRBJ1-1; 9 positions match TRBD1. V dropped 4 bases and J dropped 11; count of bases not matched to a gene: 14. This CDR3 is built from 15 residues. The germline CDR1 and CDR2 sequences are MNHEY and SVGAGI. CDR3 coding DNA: TGTGCCAGCAGTTTTACCTGGGGGACAGGGTACGGGGCTTTCTTT. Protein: CASSFTWGTGYGAFF.